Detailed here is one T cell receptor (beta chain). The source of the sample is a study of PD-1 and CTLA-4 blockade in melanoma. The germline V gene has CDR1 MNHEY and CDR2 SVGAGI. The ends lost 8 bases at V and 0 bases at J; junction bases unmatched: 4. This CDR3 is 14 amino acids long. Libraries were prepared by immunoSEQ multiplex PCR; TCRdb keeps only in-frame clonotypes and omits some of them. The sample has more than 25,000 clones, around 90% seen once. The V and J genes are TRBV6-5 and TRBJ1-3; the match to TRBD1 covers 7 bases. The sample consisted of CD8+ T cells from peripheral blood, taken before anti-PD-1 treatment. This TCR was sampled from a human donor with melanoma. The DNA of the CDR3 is TGTGCCAGCTCGGGACAGAGCTCTGGAAACACCATATATTTT. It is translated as CASSGQSSGNTIYF.